The 16 T cell receptor beta chains below were found in one sample sequenced in a study of shared clonotypes between healthy human individuals. CD45RO-negative cells were positively selected for CCR7, leaving out terminally differentiated effector memory CD45RA+ cells. Here immunoSEQ multiplex PCR was the method, and the copy in TCRdb shows in-frame clones only, minus some. In the table there are approximately 2,000,000 clones, 85% to 95% of which are singletons. Sequenced input: naive CD8+ T cells from PBMCs. The origin of the receptors is a man between 18 and 35 years old in good health. Some clones in this sample may be carry-over from other donors' samples.

V usage is TRBV9 and J usage is TRBJ2-7, with no clear D. Germline values: CDR1 SGDLS, CDR2 YYNGEE. The CDR3 is 14 residues long. The V and J ends lost 5 bases and 1 base respectively, with 13 bases between them. This CDR3 is CASSYKPQSYEQYF. CDR3 nucleotide sequence: TGTGCCAGCAGTTACAAACCCCAGTCCTACGAGCAGTACTTC.

The rearrangement uses TRBV10-3 and TRBJ1-1; TRBD1 agrees at 10 bases. The germline V gene has CDR1 ENHRY and CDR2 SYGVKD. With 8 bases clipped from V and 3 bases from J, the junction kept 6 bases outside the gene matches. This CDR3 comprises 14 residues. The CDR3 is CAIGQGEGDTEAFF. For the CDR3, the DNA is TGTGCCATCGGACAGGGGGAAGGGGACACTGAAGCTTTCTTT.

This clone was seen once. The CDR3 sequence is CASSLRQTISSSYEQYF. For the CDR3, the DNA is TGTGCCAGTAGTCTGAGACAGACCATTTCTTCCTCCTACGAGCAGTACTTC. The genes are TRBV19 and TRBJ2-7, with a tentative D call TRBD1 (5 bases). The V gene lost 5 bases and the J gene lost 0 bases, with 20 bases spanning the gap. CDR1 is LNHDA and CDR2 is SQIVND in the germline V gene (reference sequence). The CDR3 sequence is 17 residues long.

CDR3 residues: CASRGLAPDPPQETQYF. The CDR3 DNA follows: TGTGCCAGCAGAGGACTAGCCCCTGATCCACCACAAGAGACCCAGTACTTC. The genes are TRBV28 and TRBJ2-5, with 8 bases identical to TRBD2. Germline V CDR1 and CDR2: MDHEN, SYDVKM. The J segment lost 2 bases and the V segment lost 6 bases, leaving 14 bases of the junction unmatched. The CDR3 length is 17 residues.

For the CDR3, the DNA is TGTGCCATCAGTGAGAGGTCGAGGTCTCCTGAGCAGTTCTTC. As protein: CAISERSRSPEQFF. The rearrangement joins TRBV10-3 to TRBJ2-1; D uncertain. The V gene lost 2 bases and the J gene lost 9 bases, with 14 bases spanning the gap. Looked up from germline, CDR1 is ENHRY and CDR2 is SYGVKD. This CDR3 is built from 14 residues.

The chain links TRBV5-4 to TRBJ1-2; no reliable D call. Germline V gene lookup returns CDR1 SGHNT and CDR2 YYREEE (reference sequence). The CDR3 is 13 amino acids. V lost 0 bases to trimming and J lost 4 bases, with 7 bases between them. CDR3 DNA: TGTGCCAGCAGCTTGGGCAGCTTCTATGGCTACACCTTC. The encoded protein is CASSLGSFYGYTF. Together with reference TRBV5-4 and TRBJ1-2, the CDR3 gives the full variable domain: ETGVTQSPTHLIKTRGQQVTLRCSSQSGHNTVSWYQQALGQGPQFIFQYYREEENGRGNFPPRFSGLQFPNYSSELNVNALELDDSALYLCASSLGSFYGYTFGSGTRLTVV.

As concerns this clone: The same CDR3 arises from other DNA sequences in this sample as well. V gene TRBV21-1 combines with J gene TRBJ2-5; the D call TRBD2 from the table was never checked on the DNA. TRBV21-1 is flagged as a pseudogene. The CDR3 has 14 residues. In DNA, the CDR3 is TGTGCCAGCAGCAAAGCAGAGGGAAGAGAGACCCAGTACTTC. Translation gives CASSKAEGRETQYF.

This chain joins TRBV29-1 and TRBJ2-5; TRBD2 matches at 12 bases. Germline values: CDR1 SQVTM, CDR2 ANQGSEA. The CDR3 is 16 amino acids. With V trimmed by 3 bases and J by 5 bases, 10 bases remained unmatched. The DNA for the CDR3 is TGCAGCGTTGACACCGGACTAGCGGGAACGGTTGAGACCCAGTACTTC. Its translation is CSVDTGLAGTVETQYF.

The chain joins TRBV15 to TRBJ1-2, with 9 positions matching TRBD1. Losses at the gene ends were 7 bases for V and 2 bases for J; bases not matched to a gene: 8. The CDR3 loop spans 15 amino acids. The V gene's germline CDR1 is LNHNV and CDR2 YYDKDF (reference sequence). This chain's CDR3 is CATTSRDRENYGYTF. The DNA for the CDR3 is TGTGCCACCACCTCCCGGGACAGGGAGAACTATGGCTACACCTTC. Complete variable domain (other parts from reference TRBV15 and TRBJ1-2): DAMVIQNPRYQVTQFGKPVTLSCSQTLNHNVMYWYQQKSSQAPKLLFHYYDKDFNNEADTPDNFQSRRPNTSFCFLDIRSPGLGDTAMYLCATTSRDRENYGYTFGSGTRLTVV.

The J gene is TRBJ2-2, the V gene TRBV29-1; 8 bases agree with TRBD1. The CDR3 is 13 amino acids. Germline V gene sequence: CDR1 SQVTM, CDR2 ANQGSEA. The CDR3 sequence: CGGLPGGGRELFF. CDR3 nucleotides: TGCGGAGGACTACCAGGGGGCGGGAGGGAGCTGTTTTTT.

This clone was observed once. This same CDR3 is encoded by further DNA sequences in the sample. The gene calls are TRBV9 and TRBJ1-1; 11 nucleotides align to TRBD1. Losses at the gene ends were 3 bases for V and 5 bases for J; bases not matched to a gene: 6. Per germline, CDR1 SGDLS and CDR2 YYNGEE. CDR3 length: 15 residues. As DNA, the CDR3 is TGTGCCAGCAGCGCATCCGGGACAGGGGGGACTGAAGCTTTCTTT. Translation: CASSASGTGGTEAFF.

This chain joins TRBV27 and TRBJ2-1; 10 nucleotides line up with TRBD2. CDR1 is MNHEY, CDR2 SMNVEV, per germline (reference sequence). CDR3 length: 16 residues. V lost 3 bases, J lost 9 bases, and 11 bases stayed unmatched. The CDR3 nucleotides read TGTGCCAGCAGTTTCTTAAAAAGCGGGAGGGCCGGTGAGCAGTTCTTC. It yields the protein CASSFLKSGRAGEQFF.

This chain links TRBV14 with TRBJ2-5; D is ambiguous. The CDR3 runs 13 residues. Looked up from germline, CDR1 is SGHDN and CDR2 is FVKESK. The V end lost 6 bases, the J end lost 0 bases, and 8 bases lay between the germline ends. In nucleotides, the CDR3 is TGTGCCAGCAGTCCGGGTTACCAAGAGACCCAGTACTTC. It yields the protein CASSPGYQETQYF. Full variable domain (rest looked up from reference TRBV14 and TRBJ2-5): EAGVTQFPSHSVIEKGQTVTLRCDPISGHDNLYWYRRVMGKEIKFLLHFVKESKQDESGMPNNRFLAERTGGTYSTLKVQPAELEDSGVYFCASSPGYQETQYFGPGTRLLVL.

The chain carries TRBV10-2 and TRBJ1-1, with D unclear. CDR1 and CDR2 from the germline V gene are WSHSY and SAAADI. The CDR3 is 14 residues long. Trimming cost V 0 bases and J 4 bases, with 9 bases left between them. The CDR3, as DNA: TGCGCCAGCAGTGAGTCGGGTCGCTCCACTGAAGCTTTCTTT. Translated: CASSESGRSTEAFF.

V gene TRBV11-1 combines with J gene TRBJ2-5; D unclear. V gave up 3 bases and J gave up 5 bases, with 7 bases separating them. There are 12 residues in the CDR3. In germline, CDR1 is SGHAT, CDR2 FQDESV (reference sequence). CDR3 sequence (DNA): TGTGCCAGCAGCTTGGGTACGGAGACCCAGTACTTC. As protein: CASSLGTETQYF.

J is TRBJ2-5 and V is TRBV7-3; D unclear. In germline, CDR1 is SGHTA, CDR2 FQGTGA. The CDR3 sequence is 13 residues long. V lost 1 base and J 5 bases, leaving 8 bases between the germline ends. CDR3: CASSLKALETQYF. The CDR3 coding sequence is TGTGCCAGCAGCTTAAAAGCCCTTGAGACCCAGTACTTC.